Listed here are 23 T cell receptor beta chains from one sample, sequenced in a study of vaccination effects on CD4 cells after COVID-19. Only in-frame clones appear in the TCRdb table, and some are missing; sequencing was by immunoSEQ multiplex PCR. The sample includes around 79,000 clones, approximately 81% seen only once; the top ten take approximately 1.7%. Pools of viral peptides were used by the ViraFEST assay to expand antigen-specific CD4+ T cells ahead of sequencing. Investigators separated out CD4+ T cells once 9 to 11 days of culture had passed. No antigens are known for them. This specimen was CD4+ T cells from PBMCs cultured with HCoV-229E spike peptides, taken before COVID-19 vaccination. These receptors were obtained from a human donor who received a COVID-19 vaccine.

V and J are TRBV7-3 and TRBJ1-2, with D perhaps matching TRBD1 (6 bases). Deletions cut 2 bases from V and 6 bases from J, with 16 bases between. In germline, CDR1 is SGHTA, CDR2 FQGTGA. The CDR3 runs to 15 residues. CDR3 region: CASSLEGGQGHGYTF. The CDR3 coding sequence is TGTGCCAGCAGCTTAGAAGGCGGTCAGGGGCATGGCTACACCTTC.

The genes are TRBV2 and TRBJ2-7, with D tentatively TRBD1 (5 bases). The germline gives CDR1 SNHLY, CDR2 FYNNEI. This CDR3 has 15 amino acids. The germline V and J ends were trimmed by 0 bases and 5 bases, with 14 bases remaining between them. CDR3 in DNA: TGTGCCAGCAGTGAAGCGGCAGGGATCGTCCACGAGCAGTACGTC. Its translation: CASSEAAGIVHEQYV.

This clone was found once. The J gene is TRBJ1-1, the V gene TRBV19; D gene unclear. V lost 9 bases, J lost 8 bases, and 4 bases lay in between. CDR3 length: 8 amino acids. In germline, CDR1 is LNHDA, CDR2 SQIVND (reference sequence). The CDR3 here is CARPEAFF. CDR3 nucleotides: TGTGCCAGGCCGGAAGCTTTCTTT.

This clone was seen just once. The chain employs TRBV18 and TRBJ2-7; 11 bases match TRBD1. CDR3 length equals 15 residues. Germline V gene data show CDR1 as KGHSH and CDR2 as LQKENI. With V trimmed by 3 bases and J by 0 bases, 1 base remained unmatched. Written as DNA, the CDR3 is TGTGCCAGCTCACCCGGGACAGGGGGCTCCTACGAGCAGTACGTC. This encodes CASSPGTGGSYEQYV.

V is TRBV30 and J is TRBJ1-6, with D unclear. V was clipped by 4 bases and J by 2 bases, with 6 bases between them. This CDR3 has 13 amino acids. Looked up from germline, CDR1 is GTSNPN and CDR2 is SVGIG (reference sequence). The CDR3 is CAWTVTYNSPLHF. In DNA, the CDR3 is TGTGCCTGGACCGTGACCTATAATTCACCCCTCCACTTT.

CDR3 residues: CSVDRDSYTF. The CDR3 nucleotides read TGCAGCGTTGACAGGGATAGCTACACCTTC. This chain links TRBV29-1 with TRBJ1-2; a possible D gene is TRBD1 (5 bases). Germline-derived CDR1 and CDR2 are SQVTM and ANQGSEA. V was pared by 3 bases and J by 9 bases, with 8 bases between. The CDR3 totals 10 residues.

The CDR3 DNA is TGCAGCGCAAAAGGGGGCCAGGGAAACATTCAGTACTTC. Translation: CSAKGGQGNIQYF. V gene TRBV29-1 combines with J gene TRBJ2-4, with TRBD1 matching 7 bases. The CDR3 sequence is 13 residues long. J gave up 6 bases and V 7 bases, and 9 bases lay outside the gene matches. The germline V gene encodes CDR1 SQVTM and CDR2 ANQGSEA.

The chain combines TRBV3-1 (or the pseudogene TRBV3-2) with TRBJ2-5, with 8 nucleotides matching TRBD2. The CDR3 spans 13 residues. The trim removed 6 bases at V and 5 bases at J, leaving 5 bases unmatched. Per germline, CDR1 LGHDT and CDR2 YNNKEL (reference sequence). CDR3 protein: CASRQSGGETQYF. For the CDR3, the DNA is TGTGCCAGCAGGCAAAGCGGGGGTGAGACCCAGTACTTC.

This chain joins TRBV7-2 and TRBJ2-2, with a possible D match to TRBD1 (6 bases). This CDR3 is 14 amino acids long. Between the trimmed V and J ends, which lost 1 base and 6 bases, there was a span of 9 bases. Germline V gives CDR1 SGHTA, CDR2 FQGNSA. CDR3 bases: TGTGCCAGCAGCTTAGGTTCAGGGGCCGGGGAGCTGTTTTTT. This encodes CASSLGSGAGELFF.

The gene calls are TRBV4-1 and TRBJ2-5; 9 positions agree with TRBD2. J lost 2 bases, V lost 1 base, and 5 bases had no gene match. The CDR3 runs to 16 residues. Germline CDR1 and CDR2: MGHRA and YSYEKL. The CDR3 region has the DNA TGCGCCAGCAGCCAAGCGATAGCGGGGGTACAAGAGACCCAGTACTTC. This encodes CASSQAIAGVQETQYF.

This clone was detected only once. The chain carries TRBV6-5 and TRBJ1-1; perhaps TRBD1 as D (5 bases). CDR1 and CDR2 (germline): MNHEY, SVGAGI. V gave up 4 bases and J gave up 3 bases, with 12 bases separating them. This CDR3 comprises 14 residues. CDR3 protein: CASSLLGGDTEAFF. The CDR3 region has the DNA TGTGCCAGCAGTTTGCTTGGGGGGGACACTGAAGCTTTCTTT.

This clone was observed a few times. The rearrangement joins TRBV7-9 to TRBJ2-7, with D possibly matching TRBD1 (6 bases). Per germline, CDR1 SEHNR and CDR2 FQNEAQ (reference sequence). This CDR3 comprises 13 residues. V shed 2 bases and J shed 5 bases, with 10 bases lying between them. CDR3 sequence (DNA): TGTGCCAGCAGCTTAACAGGGAACCACGAGCAGTACGTC. Protein product: CASSLTGNHEQYV.

This clone was seen more than once but under ten times. The chain links TRBV11-1 to TRBJ1-1; weak D call: TRBD1 (6 bases). The length of the CDR3 is 14 residues. V dropped 5 bases and J dropped 5 bases, with 15 bases sitting between them. Germline CDR1 is SGHAT and CDR2 is FQDESV (reference sequence). This chain's CDR3 is CASSPQGGQTEAFF. CDR3 sequence (DNA): TGTGCCAGCAGCCCACAGGGAGGGCAGACTGAAGCTTTCTTT.

This clone was found once. The V gene is TRBV6-6, the J gene TRBJ1-2, with a possible D match to TRBD1 (5 bases). The CDR3 is 15 residues long. CDR1 and CDR2 from the germline V gene are MNHNY and SVGAGI (reference sequence). V was shortened by 2 bases and J by 2 bases, with 12 bases between the two germline ends. The CDR3 coding sequence is TGTGCCAGCAGTTACGCCGGACAAGACAACTATGGCTACACCTTC. Translating gives CASSYAGQDNYGYTF.

This clone has only a few counts. The chain has TRBV5-1 and TRBJ2-1; 7 bases are shared with TRBD2. CDR3 length equals 14 residues. CDR1 is SGHRS, CDR2 YFSETQ, per germline. V shed 7 bases, J shed 2 bases, and the junction held 6 bases outside the gene matches. CDR3 protein: CASRRGDTYNEQFF. CDR3 nucleotide sequence: TGCGCCAGCCGACGGGGGGATACCTACAATGAGCAGTTCTTC.

This clone came up a few times. The chain joins TRBV4-3 to TRBJ1-6; unclear D gene. This CDR3 spans 13 amino acids. Trimming removed 3 bases at V and 9 bases at J, with 9 bases between. CDR1 and CDR2 (germline): LGHNA, YSLEER. Here the CDR3 reads CASSQGSVSPLHF. In DNA form, the CDR3 reads TGCGCCAGCAGCCAGGGGTCAGTTTCACCCCTCCACTTT.

The chain employs TRBV6-5 and TRBJ1-2; no definite D call. Germline V CDR1 and CDR2: MNHEY, SVGAGI. The CDR3 runs 15 residues. The ends were cut back, 8 bases at V and 4 bases at J, with 20 bases in the middle. The CDR3, as DNA: TGTGCCAGCCGGTTCTCCAGCACTGGAGGCTATGGCTACACCTTC. It codes for CASRFSSTGGYGYTF.

V and J are TRBV4-2 and TRBJ2-1; D possibly matches TRBD1 or TRBD2 (5 bases each). The CDR3 covers 18 residues. V was pared by 4 bases and J by 5 bases, with 24 bases between. CDR1 LGHNA and CDR2 YNFKEQ come from the germline V gene. The CDR3, as DNA: TGTGCCAGCAGCCCAACGATCAAAGGGACCCTTGGCCACAATGAGCAGTTCTTC. It translates to CASSPTIKGTLGHNEQFF.

This sequence joins TRBV18 and TRBJ2-7, with 7 bases lining up with TRBD1. The CDR3 runs to 14 residues. V gave up 3 bases and J gave up 7 bases; unmatched junction bases: 9. From germline, CDR1 is KGHSH and CDR2 LQKENI. For the CDR3, the DNA is TGTGCCAGCTCACCTGGGACAGCCTCGAGTGAGCAGTACGTC. This translates into CASSPGTASSEQYV.

Only a few counts were recorded for this clone. The chain recombines TRBV3-1 (or the pseudogene TRBV3-2) with TRBJ1-2; D is possibly TRBD1 (5 bases). Trimming took 1 base from V and 9 from J, leaving 12 bases between them. The CDR3 has 13 amino acids. The germline V gene has CDR1 LGHDT and CDR2 YNNKEL (reference sequence). The CDR3 reads CASSQGQGRRYTF. CDR3 DNA sequence: TGTGCCAGCAGCCAAGGGCAGGGAAGGCGCTACACCTTC.

The gene calls are TRBV21-1 and TRBJ1-4. TRBV21-1 is given as a pseudogene. CDR3 length equals 16 residues. The CDR3 nucleotides are TGTGCCAGCAGCAAATTTGTTCGGCAGGGAGTGGAAAAACTGTTTTTT. Its translation is CASSKFVRQGVEKLFF.

This clone was observed a few times. This chain joins TRBV5-1 and TRBJ1-1; D remains ambiguous. The CDR3 extends over 13 amino acids. V lost 0 bases and J 3 bases, leaving 6 bases between the germline ends. Per germline, CDR1 SGHRS and CDR2 YFSETQ. CDR3 in DNA: TGCGCCAGCAGCTTGGAAAGTTACACTGAAGCTTTCTTT. Translated: CASSLESYTEAFF.

The chain couples TRBV5-1 to TRBJ1-2; D perhaps matches TRBD1 (5 bases). CDR3 length: 13 residues. The V end was cut by 8 bases, the J end by 0 bases, with 11 bases between. Germline loops: CDR1 SGHRS, CDR2 YFSETQ. In DNA, the CDR3 is TGCGCCAGTAGCAGGGATTCTAACTATGGCTACACCTTC. This sequence encodes CASSRDSNYGYTF.